This T cell receptor (beta chain) was documented in a study of T cell repertoires in cytomegalovirus infection. In the study overall: Both recently identified HLA-C-restricted and well-studied HLA-B-restricted CMV epitopes were used in the study. General study results and limits: Cumulative frequency of public TCR beta families picked out carriers of CMV plus the relevant HLA.

On this clonotype: Its antigen remains unidentified. An end of the junction does not agree with germline; a read error may underlie this.

One entry per CDR3 protein results from TCRdb running MiXCR on the reads. The sample lists some 310,000 distinct CDR3 sequences, around 25% occurring once. Germline V lookup: CDR1 SGHVS, CDR2 FQNEAQ. CDR3 length equals 19 residues. This sample comprised cultured PBMCs, obtained from culture after CMV antigen stimulation. The chain combines TRBV7-8 with TRBJ2-1; 13 bases match TRBD2. The clonotype was recovered from a human donor in good health (CMV status not recorded). Some clones in this sample may be carry-over from other donors' samples. The CDR3: CPSSLLRILAGGSYNEQFF. CDR3 in DNA: TGTCCCAGCAGCTTATTACGAATACTAGCGGGGGGGTCATACAATGAGCAGTTCTTC. Variable domain in full (rest from reference TRBV7-8 and TRBJ2-1): GAGVSQSPRYKVAKRGQDVALRCDPISGHVSLFWYQQALGQGPEFLTYFQNEAQLDKSGLPSDRFFAERPEGSVSTLKIQRTQQEDSAVYLCPSSLLRILAGGSYNEQFFGPGTRLTVL.